Listed here is a single T cell receptor beta chain. Its antigen is currently not known. No base quality values were provided; no much bigger clone lies one nucleotide off. The entry originates in a study of blood T cell repertoires in COVID-19 (TCRdb year 2020). The study in broad terms: Samples covering the acute and convalescent phases of COVID-19 were provided by collaborators in the United States, Italy and Spain. The prospective study material was composed of cDNA or gDNA derived from T cells, B-cell-depleted T cells, or PBMCs. Subjects who had been exposed to COVID-19, were actively infected with it, or had recovered from it provided the deeply sampled blood TCRbeta repertoires that made up the dataset. The repertoires were released in a freely available public database intended as a resource for research on the immune response to SARS-CoV-2. Samples came from the ongoing ImmuneRACE study (first 160 participants) plus 1,254 subjects from 6 global collaborators. The sample metadata nearly always contained a de-identified subject ID, COVID-19 status, age in years and sex. HLA class I and class II types, where available, came from metadata supplied by the sample provider rather than from assay-based typing. The study at large found these results: How much clinical and demographic metadata was included differed by source and by participant, and the metadata was provided uncurated.

Trimming costs V 3 bases and J 4 bases, and their ends lie 6 bases apart. The CDR3 holds 11 amino acids from the cysteine to the phenylalanine. Only CDR3 DNA remains: 33 bases, in frame from the first base. CDR1 and CDR2 are drawn from the germline V gene (reference sequence): DFQATT, SNEGSKA. Each collaborating institution followed its own protocols to collect whole blood in K2EDTA tubes. For TCRbeta analysis, collaborators shipped samples as frozen whole blood, isolated PBMCs, or DNA extracted from either of those sample types. The immunoSEQ Assay, a bias-controlled multiplex PCR, was used to amplify TCRbeta CDR3 regions from genomic DNA. Concerning the study's data processing: The number of nucleated cells in each sample was estimated from the amplification of reference gene primers within the assay. To quantify the absolute abundance of each unique TCRbeta CDR3 rearrangement, sequence reads were collapsed and filtered. For each sample, productive Simpson clonality was calculated as the square root of Simpson's diversity index across productive rearrangements. TCRdb took over this immuneACCESS table, retaining in-frame rearrangements with V and J assigned. Such tables are incomplete; in checked studies, under half of the missing clones stem from an unresolved V gene, and the remainder is unexplained. The V and J calls and clone size were taken over from that table, and D and trimming were inferred from the DNA. The sample table shows more than 250,000 clones, and 75% to 90% are seen once. The ten largest account for less than 10% of the sample.

The sample was peripheral blood. The sequence was collected from a human donor in a cohort sampled during active COVID-19. In this chain, TRBV20-1 is recombined with TRBJ2-5; no D gene call is confident. The nucleotide sequence reads TGCAGTGCTAGCCCCTTAGAGACCCAGTACTTC. Its translation is CSASPLETQYF.